Each of the 32 T cell receptor beta chains below was sequenced from the same sample in a study of blood T cell repertoires in COVID-19. Libraries were prepared by immunoSEQ multiplex PCR; TCRdb keeps only in-frame clonotypes and omits some of them. Among fewer than 25,000 clones listed, 90% were seen once. The specimen was peripheral blood. These receptor sequences come from a man between 65 and 80 years old with acute or convalescent COVID-19.

The chain couples TRBV27 to TRBJ1-1, with TRBD1 identical over 7 bases. Germline loops: CDR1 MNHEY, CDR2 SMNVEV (reference sequence). The V and J ends lost 7 bases and 1 base, in that order; junction bases with no gene match: 9. The CDR3 runs 15 residues. CDR3 protein: CASTSGTAKNTEAFF. CDR3 bases: TGTGCCAGCACCTCCGGGACAGCCAAGAACACTGAAGCTTTCTTT.

This clone was observed once. The chain is built from TRBV19 and TRBJ2-7; TRBD2 aligns across 12 bases. V dropped 9 bases and J dropped 7; count of bases not matched to a gene: 10. Per the germline V gene, CDR1 is LNHDA and CDR2 is SQIVND (reference sequence). The CDR3 has 14 amino acids. The DNA for the CDR3 is TGTGCCAGCGGGACTAGCGGGCTAACTACAGAGCAGTACTTC. Its protein product is CASGTSGLTTEQYF.

This clone was counted a few times. The V gene is TRBV12-3 or TRBV12-4, the J gene TRBJ1-4; D is ambiguous. The CDR3 runs to 13 residues. V was clipped by 7 bases and J by 0 bases, with 6 bases between them. The CDR3, as DNA: TGTGCCAGCACGGTAGCAACTAATGAAAAACTGTTTTTT. Amino acids: CASTVATNEKLFF.

This chain joins TRBV6-5 and TRBJ1-5, with D possibly matching TRBD1 (6 bases). The germline gives CDR1 MNHEY, CDR2 SVGAGI. CDR3 length: 14 residues. V was pared by 6 bases and J by 3 bases, with 12 bases between. CDR3 sequence: CASRGQLYNQPQHF. DNA for the CDR3: TGTGCCAGCAGAGGACAGTTATACAATCAGCCCCAGCATTTT.

The chain combines TRBV2 with TRBJ1-1, with TRBD1 identical over 10 bases. J lost 0 bases, V lost 3 bases, and 4 bases had no gene match. CDR1 SNHLY and CDR2 FYNNEI come from the germline V gene. The CDR3 has 16 residues. The CDR3 protein is CASSEGQGILNTEAFF. CDR3 DNA: TGTGCCAGCAGTGAGGGACAGGGGATATTGAACACTGAAGCTTTCTTT.

V is TRBV25-1 and J is TRBJ2-1; TRBD1 matches at 8 bases. This CDR3 has 15 amino acids. V lost 5 bases and J lost 6; bases outside the gene matches: 9. The germline V gene has CDR1 MGHDK and CDR2 SYGVNS. The CDR3 is CASSSGQGVFNEQFF. The CDR3 DNA reads TGTGCCAGCAGTTCCGGACAGGGAGTATTCAATGAGCAGTTCTTC.

CDR3 sequence reads: CASSERRQGPDTQYF. DNA of the CDR3: TGTGCCAGCAGTGAAAGGAGACAGGGCCCAGATACGCAGTATTTT. This chain links TRBV2 with TRBJ2-3; 7 nucleotides align to TRBD1. CDR3 length: 15 residues. The trim removed 2 bases at V and 4 bases at J, leaving 6 bases unmatched. Germline V CDR1 and CDR2: SNHLY, FYNNEI.

The chain uses TRBV7-7 and TRBJ1-6, with D unclear. CDR1 is SSHAT and CDR2 is FNYEAQ in the germline V gene (reference sequence). The CDR3 runs 17 residues. V shed 2 bases and J shed 11 bases, with 22 bases lying between them. Written as DNA, the CDR3 is TGTGCCAGCAGCTTAAGAGGCAATCGGGGTCTCCTGACACCCCTCCACTTT. It specifies CASSLRGNRGLLTPLHF.

The gene calls are TRBV10-3 and TRBJ1-1; 7 nucleotides agree with TRBD1. CDR3 length: 13 residues. Germline V gene lookup returns CDR1 ENHRY and CDR2 SYGVKD. The J segment lost 3 bases and the V segment lost 8 bases, leaving 6 bases of the junction unmatched. Here the CDR3 reads CAIGPGQYTEAFF. Here the CDR3 DNA reads TGTGCCATCGGCCCGGGACAGTACACTGAAGCTTTCTTT.

This chain links TRBV7-3 with TRBJ2-7; the D is unclear. This CDR3 has 11 residues. The germline CDR1 and CDR2 sequences are SGHTA and FQGTGA. V shed 5 bases and J shed 0 bases, with 2 bases lying between them. CDR3 region: CASSLSYEQYF. DNA for the CDR3: TGTGCCAGCAGCCTCTCCTACGAGCAGTACTTC.

This chain joins TRBV5-1 and TRBJ1-3; the D gene is possibly TRBD1 (5 bases). Germline loops: CDR1 SGHRS, CDR2 YFSETQ. The CDR3 spans 17 residues. Trimming took 0 bases from V and 4 from J, leaving 17 bases between them. This CDR3 is CASSLGTAGTSGNTIYF. DNA for the CDR3: TGCGCCAGCAGCTTGGGAACGGCGGGGACGAGCGGAAACACCATATATTTT. The complete variable domain, with remaining parts taken from reference TRBV5-1 and TRBJ1-3, reads KAGVTQTPRYLIKTRGQQVTLSCSPISGHRSVSWYQQTPGQGLQFLFEYFSETQRNKGNFPGRFSGRQFSNSRSEMNVSTLELGDSALYLCASSLGTAGTSGNTIYFGEGSWLTVV.

The rearrangement links TRBV19 to TRBJ1-1, with TRBD1 as a possible D gene (6 bases). From germline, CDR1 is LNHDA and CDR2 SQIVND (reference sequence). V was shortened by 4 bases and J by 5 bases, with 11 bases between the two germline ends. The CDR3 length is 13 residues. CDR3 amino acids: CASSSLQGTEAFF. The CDR3 coding sequence is TGTGCCAGTAGTAGCCTTCAGGGGACTGAAGCTTTCTTT.

The V gene is TRBV12-3 or TRBV12-4, the J gene TRBJ1-2; D call uncertain. V was trimmed by 3 bases and J by 7 bases, leaving 12 bases between them. The CDR3 loop spans 13 amino acids. This chain's CDR3 is CASSLAPSGGYTF. CDR3 DNA: TGTGCCAGCAGTTTGGCCCCCTCGGGTGGCTACACCTTC.

V and J are TRBV18 and TRBJ1-3; D perhaps matches TRBD1 (6 bases). V shed 4 bases and J shed 1 base, with 8 bases lying between them. The CDR3 is 14 amino acids. Germline V gene data show CDR1 as KGHSH and CDR2 as LQKENI. Here the CDR3 reads CASSRDTSGNTIYF. In DNA form, the CDR3 reads TGTGCCAGCTCACGGGACACGTCTGGAAACACCATATATTTT.

The V call is TRBV5-4, the J call TRBJ2-3; 7 bases align to TRBD2. CDR1 and CDR2 (germline): SGHNT, YYREEE (reference sequence). Trimming took 0 bases from V and 4 from J; bases not matched to a gene: 5. The CDR3 sequence is 15 residues long. CDR3 sequence (DNA): TGTGCCAGCAGCTTGGTGGGCGGGGGAGCAGATACGCAGTATTTT. Translation: CASSLVGGGADTQYF.

The chain is built from TRBV27 and TRBJ2-1; 12 nucleotides agree with TRBD2. This CDR3 comprises 18 residues. Germline V gene data show CDR1 as MNHEY and CDR2 as SMNVEV (reference sequence). The V and J ends lost 1 base and 1 base, in that order; junction bases with no gene match: 5. The DNA for the CDR3 is TGTGCCAGCAGTTTATTACTAGCGGGAGGTTTTTCCTACAATGAGCAGTTCTTC. As protein: CASSLLLAGGFSYNEQFF.

This rearrangement joins TRBV27 to TRBJ1-5; 9 bases match TRBD1. Germline loops: CDR1 MNHEY, CDR2 SMNVEV (reference sequence). Trimming removed 5 bases from V and 2 bases from J; junction bases left unmatched: 4. The CDR3 spans 15 residues. The CDR3 DNA reads as TGTGCCAGCAGTCGCGGGACAGGGCGCAATCAGCCCCAGCATTTT. The encoded protein is CASSRGTGRNQPQHF.

V usage is TRBV7-2 and J usage is TRBJ1-3; D is perhaps TRBD1 (5 bases). CDR3 length: 14 residues. V dropped 1 base and J dropped 4 bases, with 8 bases sitting between them. Germline CDR1 and CDR2: SGHTA and FQGNSA. In DNA, the CDR3 is TGTGCCAGCAGCTTAGATGGGGCCGGAAACACCATATATTTT. This sequence encodes CASSLDGAGNTIYF. Full variable domain (remainder filled in from reference TRBV7-2 and TRBJ1-3): GAGVSQSPSNKVTEKGKDVELRCDPISGHTALYWYRQSLGQGLEFLIYFQGNSAPDKSGLPSDRFSAERTGGSVSTLTIQRTQQEDSAVYLCASSLDGAGNTIYFGEGSWLTVV.

The chain couples TRBV5-1 to TRBJ2-1; TRBD2 aligns across 11 bases. This CDR3 is 15 amino acids long. The trim removed 7 bases at V and 2 bases at J, leaving 5 bases unmatched. Germline V gene lookup returns CDR1 SGHRS and CDR2 YFSETQ. The DNA for the CDR3 is TGCGCCAGCCAACCGGGACTAGCGGCCTACAATGAGCAGTTCTTC. As protein: CASQPGLAAYNEQFF.

The rearrangement uses TRBV19 and TRBJ1-6, with 7 bases fitting TRBD1. Germline CDR1 is LNHDA and CDR2 is SQIVND (reference sequence). The CDR3 length is 14 residues. The V and J ends lost 9 bases and 8 bases, in that order; junction bases with no gene match: 10. The CDR3 sequence: CASTRGTEYSPLHF. The CDR3 DNA reads TGTGCCAGCACCCGCGGGACAGAGTATTCACCCCTCCACTTT.

This clone showed up just once. The gene calls are TRBV3-1 (or the pseudogene TRBV3-2) and TRBJ2-1, with D possibly being TRBD1 (6 bases). This CDR3 contains 15 residues. CDR1 is LGHDT, CDR2 YNNKEL, per germline (reference sequence). With 3 bases removed from V and 2 bases from J, the gap between germline ends came to 11 bases. The CDR3 nucleotides are TGTGCCAGCAGCCAGATGGGGGCCACCTACAATGAGCAGTTCTTC. It yields the protein CASSQMGATYNEQFF.

J is TRBJ2-2 and V is TRBV5-1; 10 nucleotides match TRBD2. Germline trimming cut 3 bases from V and 4 bases from J; bases unmatched to any gene: 12. The CDR3 sequence is 18 residues long. CDR1 SGHRS and CDR2 YFSETQ come from the germline V gene. The CDR3 protein is CASSSAVTSGFFTGELFF. The CDR3 nucleotides read TGCGCCAGCAGCTCGGCAGTGACTAGCGGGTTTTTCACCGGGGAGCTGTTTTTT.

The chain uses TRBV6-5 and TRBJ1-2; D unclear. Germline-derived CDR1 and CDR2 are MNHEY and SVGAGI. V dropped 2 bases and J dropped 6 bases, with 13 bases sitting between them. CDR3 length equals 14 residues. The DNA for the CDR3 is TGTGCCAGCAGTTACGACGGCCCCCGGGATGGCTACACCTTC. This gives the protein CASSYDGPRDGYTF.

This sequence joins TRBV5-8 and TRBJ2-3, with 9 bases lining up with TRBD2. This CDR3 has 14 residues. The V gene's germline CDR1 is SGHTS and CDR2 YDEGEE. V dropped 6 bases and J dropped 7; count of bases not matched to a gene: 9. For the CDR3, the DNA is TGTGCCAGCAAGGGCGGGAGGGCCATAAATACGCAGTATTTT. Its protein product is CASKGGRAINTQYF.

The rearrangement uses TRBV3-1 (or the pseudogene TRBV3-2) and TRBJ2-1, with 7 bases identical to TRBD1. The CDR3 loop spans 18 amino acids. The trim removed 0 bases at V and 0 bases at J, leaving 8 bases unmatched. Germline V gene sequence: CDR1 LGHDT, CDR2 YNNKEL (reference sequence). The CDR3 DNA sequence: TGTGCCAGCAGCCAAGATCTGCCGGGACAGTCCTCCTACAATGAGCAGTTCTTC. It specifies CASSQDLPGQSSYNEQFF.

The genes are TRBV29-1 and TRBJ1-2; no reliable D call. The germline CDR1 and CDR2 sequences are SQVTM and ANQGSEA. Trimming removed 2 bases from V and 7 bases from J, with 14 bases in between. The CDR3 has 13 amino acids. As DNA, the CDR3 is TGCAGCGTTGAAAAGTTGGGGAGTGGTGGCTACACCTTC. Translated: CSVEKLGSGGYTF.

A few counts support this clone. The rearrangement links TRBV5-1 to TRBJ2-7; TRBD1 is a possible D gene (6 bases). Germline CDR1 and CDR2: SGHRS and YFSETQ. V lost 0 bases to trimming and J lost 2 bases, with 9 bases between them. CDR3 length: 14 residues. This CDR3 reads CASSLGDRTYEQYF. The CDR3, as DNA: TGCGCCAGCAGCTTGGGAGACAGGACCTACGAGCAGTACTTC.

V is TRBV29-1 and J is TRBJ2-1, with a possible D match to TRBD2 (7 bases). Trimming took 2 bases from V and 7 from J, leaving 15 bases between them. The germline gives CDR1 SQVTM, CDR2 ANQGSEA. The CDR3 consists of 14 residues. CDR3 in amino acids: CSVELRGAGNEQFF. CDR3 nucleotides: TGCAGCGTTGAATTACGGGGGGCTGGGAATGAGCAGTTCTTC.

The rearrangement uses TRBV25-1 and TRBJ1-3; D remains unclear. The length of the CDR3 is 15 residues. CDR1 and CDR2 from the germline V gene are MGHDK and SYGVNS. Trimming removed 2 bases at V and 0 bases at J, with 8 bases between. CDR3 nucleotide sequence: TGTGCCAGCAGTGAAGCCTGGAGCTCTGGAAACACCATATATTTT. The encoded protein is CASSEAWSSGNTIYF.

The CDR3 sequence is CASSPRDRGSQPQHF. CDR3 sequence (DNA): TGTGCCAGTAGTCCACGGGACAGGGGTTCTCAGCCCCAGCATTTT. The chain combines TRBV19 with TRBJ1-5, with 10 bases that match TRBD1. Germline V gene lookup returns CDR1 LNHDA and CDR2 SQIVND (reference sequence). V trimming: 5 bases; J trimming: 6 bases; junction bases outside the gene matches: 7. The CDR3 runs 15 residues.

This clone is a singleton in its sample. The rearrangement uses TRBV10-1 and TRBJ1-2; the D is unclear. Germline loops: CDR1 WNHNN, CDR2 SYGVQD (reference sequence). Trimming took off 3 bases at V and 4 bases at J, with 6 bases between the two ends. There are 12 residues in the CDR3. The DNA for the CDR3 is TGCGCCAGCAGTGACTCTTTCTATGGCTACACCTTC. Encoded protein: CASSDSFYGYTF.

J is TRBJ2-3 and V is TRBV19, with D possibly being TRBD2 (5 bases). Germline CDR1 LNHDA, CDR2 SQIVND (reference sequence). This CDR3 region has 12 residues. The ends were cut back, 6 bases at V and 6 bases at J, with 10 bases in the middle. For the CDR3, the DNA is TGTGCCAGTAGCCCTAGCTCGGATACGCAGTATTTT. Amino acids: CASSPSSDTQYF.